This TCR beta chain derives from a study of T cell repertoires in cytomegalovirus infection. Study information: CMV infection together with matching HLA type was indicated by public TCR beta signatures.

The CDR3 runs to 13 residues. CDR1 is LNHDA, CDR2 SQIVND, per germline (reference sequence). Trimming left V 10 bases short and J 1 base short, with 12 bases between. With respect to this clonotype: What it recognizes is unknown.

TCRdb re-analysed the reads in MiXCR, keeping a single row per CDR3 protein. Among just over 300,000 distinct CDR3 sequences listed, roughly a sixth were seen once. Whole-study findings and limits: Dominating the ex vivo response were HLA-C-restricted CMV-specific TCR beta clonotypes.

This sequence was found in a human donor in good health (CMV status not recorded). Some clones in this sample may be carry-over from other donors' samples. The V and J genes are TRBV19 and TRBJ2-3; D possibly corresponds to TRBD1 (5 bases). The sample comprised PBMCs. The chain's CDR3 is CAISSRGTDTQYF. CDR3 DNA: TGTGCCATTTCCAGCAGGGGCACAGATACGCAGTATTTT.